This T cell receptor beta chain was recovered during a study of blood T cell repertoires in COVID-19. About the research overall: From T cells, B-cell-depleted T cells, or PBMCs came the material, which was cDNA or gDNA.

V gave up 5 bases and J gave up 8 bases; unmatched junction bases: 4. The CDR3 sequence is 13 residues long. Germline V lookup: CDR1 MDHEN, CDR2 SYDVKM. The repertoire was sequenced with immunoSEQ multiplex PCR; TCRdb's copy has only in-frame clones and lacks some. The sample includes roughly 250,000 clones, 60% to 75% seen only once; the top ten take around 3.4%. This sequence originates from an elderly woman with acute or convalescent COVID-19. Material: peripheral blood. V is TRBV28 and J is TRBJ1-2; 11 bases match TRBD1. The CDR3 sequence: CASSQGQGVGYTF. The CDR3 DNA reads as TGTGCCAGCAGTCAGGGACAGGGGGTCGGCTACACCTTC.